This T cell receptor beta chain was recorded in a study of OX40 agonist ivuxolimab in advanced cancers. Study-wide background: At 0.01 to 10 mg/kg, ivuxolimab was administered intravenously to patients every 2 weeks. People in dose escalation had one of these cancers: hepatocellular carcinoma, melanoma, renal cell or head and neck cancer. Partial responses were recorded for three patients, including one with hepatocellular carcinoma and two with cutaneous melanoma.

Collection of blood occurred at baseline, at cycle 4 day 1, and at cycle 7 day 1. Germline loops: CDR1 MNHEY, CDR2 SVGAGI. The CDR3 loop spans 13 amino acids. V lost 6 bases to trimming and J lost 7 bases; unmatched junction nucleotides: 4. Clones were sequenced by immunoSEQ multiplex PCR, and TCRdb holds only the in-frame ones, with some missing. The sample has roughly 110,000 clones, 90% seen once. The chain joins TRBV6-5 to TRBJ2-4; 9 nucleotides align to TRBD1. The TCR was taken from an adult with an advanced solid tumor such as melanoma, head and neck, liver or kidney cancer. This material consisted of CD4+ or CD8+ T cells sorted from blood, taken in a trial of the OX40 agonist ivuxolimab. CDR3 loop: CASRAGQGNIQYF. The CDR3, as DNA: TGTGCCAGCAGAGCCGGACAGGGGAACATTCAGTACTTC.